This record looks at one TCR beta chain sequence and its context. The antigen is undetermined. This specimen belongs to a study of T cell repertoires in cytomegalovirus infection. Background on the study: As its CMV epitopes, the study selected recently identified HLA-C-restricted and well-studied HLA-B-restricted targets.

Between the trimmed V and J ends, which lost 1 base and 5 bases, there was a span of 10 bases. In germline, CDR1 is SGHTA, CDR2 FQGNSA. CDR3 length equals 14 residues. General observations from the study: It was HLA-C-restricted CMV-specific TCR beta clonotypes that dominated the response ex vivo. The cumulative frequency of public TCR beta families distinguished individuals who carried CMV together with the relevant HLA.

A single record per CDR3 protein comes from TCRdb applying MiXCR to the reads. The data contain some 120,000 distinct CDR3 sequences, about 32% of them singletons. The gene calls are TRBV7-2 and TRBJ2-3; D unclear. The clonotype was recovered from a human donor in good health (CMV status not recorded). Some clones in this sample may be carry-over from other donors' samples. This specimen was CD8+ T cells from cultured PBMCs, taken from culture after CMV antigen stimulation. The CDR3 spells CASSLVPGEDTQYF. The CDR3 DNA reads as TGTGCCAGCAGCTTAGTCCCCGGCGAAGATACGCAGTATTTT.